Presented here are 14 T cell receptor beta chains from one specimen sequenced in a study of CD8 T cells in ankylosing spondylitis. Using its own MiXCR run on the 5' RACE reads, TCRdb lists one record per CDR3 protein. The data contain about 250,000 distinct CDR3 sequences, roughly 32% of them singletons. Sequences were obtained from blood, either unsorted or a sorted T cell fraction (not recorded which). These receptors originate from a male donor with ankylosing spondylitis or in good health (not recorded which).

The rearrangement uses TRBV10-2 and TRBJ2-7; D is ambiguous. The germline V gene has CDR1 WSHSY and CDR2 SAAADI. Trimming shortened V by 1 base and J by 2 bases, and 15 bases separated the two germline ends. The CDR3 sequence is 16 residues long. CDR3: CASSELAGRITYEQYF. In DNA form, the CDR3 reads TGCGCCAGCAGTGAGTTGGCAGGCCGAATAACCTACGAGCAGTACTTC.

The J gene is TRBJ2-7, the V gene TRBV9, with a possible D match to TRBD2 (6 bases). This CDR3 is 14 amino acids long. Germline V gene data show CDR1 as SGDLS and CDR2 as YYNGEE. V was pared by 7 bases and J by 2 bases, with 16 bases between. The CDR3: CASGLGGQAYEQYF. CDR3 nucleotides: TGTGCCAGCGGTCTAGGAGGGCAGGCCTACGAGCAGTACTTC.

The chain recombines TRBV19 with TRBJ1-4; D not resolved. The CDR3 spans 14 residues. V dropped 3 bases and J dropped 8 bases, with 13 bases sitting between them. Germline V lookup: CDR1 LNHDA, CDR2 SQIVND (reference sequence). The CDR3 DNA reads TGTGCCAGTAGTATGTGGAGCCTCGGGGAAAAACTGTTTTTT. This encodes CASSMWSLGEKLFF.

The table lists this clonotype with a few counts. This chain joins TRBV20-1 and TRBJ2-1; 13 bases match TRBD2. With V trimmed by 5 bases and J by 7 bases, 8 bases remained unmatched. CDR1 and CDR2 (germline): DFQATT, SNEGSKA (reference sequence). CDR3 size: 15 residues. The CDR3 protein is CSARPGLAGRNEQFF. CDR3 nucleotide sequence: TGCAGTGCTCGACCGGGACTAGCGGGGAGAAATGAGCAGTTCTTC.

About this clonotype: This could be a read error, since a much larger clone is one nucleotide away. CDR3 region: CASSWYNEQFF. DNA of the CDR3: TGTGCCAGCAGCTGGTACAATGAGCAGTTCTTC. V and J are TRBV13 and TRBJ2-1; D unclear. Germline CDR1 and CDR2: PRHDT and FYEKMQ (reference sequence). The CDR3 extends over 11 amino acids. V lost 4 bases to trimming and J lost 4 bases, with 2 bases between them.

This clonotype was counted between two and nine times. The J gene is TRBJ2-3, the V gene TRBV29-1; 7 bases map to TRBD1. Germline V gives CDR1 SQVTM, CDR2 ANQGSEA. The CDR3 extends over 14 amino acids. V lost 1 base and J lost 2; bases outside the gene matches: 3. CDR3 nucleotides: TGCAGCGTTGAAGGGACAGGATACACAGATACGCAGTATTTT. Translated, it gives CSVEGTGYTDTQYF.

The chain uses TRBV20-1 and TRBJ2-7; tentative D call: TRBD2 (6 bases). V lost 3 bases and J lost 4, with 16 bases in between. Germline lookup yields CDR1 DFQATT and CDR2 SNEGSKA (reference sequence). The CDR3 length is 14 residues. The CDR3 DNA reads as TGCAGTGCTAGGGCCGGGGCCGGAGGGTACGAGCAGTACTTC. Amino acid sequence: CSARAGAGGYEQYF.

The chain combines TRBV5-1 with TRBJ2-7; 13 bases fit TRBD2. CDR1 is SGHRS, CDR2 YFSETQ, per germline. V lost 4 bases and J lost 3; bases outside the gene matches: 7. CDR3 size: 16 residues. This CDR3 is CASSTGTSGDFYEQYF. CDR3 DNA: TGCGCCAGCAGCACGGGGACTAGCGGGGACTTCTACGAGCAGTACTTC.

The chain uses TRBV12-3 or TRBV12-4 and TRBJ2-5; 8 bases line up with TRBD1. J was trimmed by 5 bases and V by 5 bases; bases with no gene match: 10. The CDR3 runs to 15 residues. The CDR3 spells CASSPRTGRGETQYF. The CDR3, as DNA: TGTGCCAGCAGTCCTCGGACAGGGAGAGGCGAGACCCAGTACTTC.

The chain carries TRBV28 and TRBJ2-5; no reliable D call. In germline, CDR1 is MDHEN, CDR2 SYDVKM. The CDR3 loop spans 16 amino acids. Trimming removed 2 bases at V and 4 bases at J, with 17 bases between. The CDR3 region is CASSLPDGRAGETQYF. The CDR3 region has the DNA TGTGCCAGCAGTTTACCCGACGGCCGGGCAGGAGAGACCCAGTACTTC.

The chain employs TRBV12-3 or TRBV12-4 and TRBJ1-4; possibly TRBD1 for D (5 bases). V gave up 2 bases and J gave up 6 bases, with 10 bases separating them. This CDR3 contains 14 residues. The CDR3 sequence is CASSLTRGDEKLFF. For the CDR3, the DNA is TGTGCCAGCAGTTTAACCCGAGGGGATGAAAAACTGTTTTTT.

The V and J genes are TRBV3-1 and TRBJ2-1, with D maybe TRBD2 (5 bases). Trimming shortened V by 7 bases and J by 9 bases, and 10 bases separated the two germline ends. Germline V gene sequence: CDR1 LGHDT, CDR2 YNNKEL (reference sequence). The CDR3 is made up of 11 amino acids. CDR3 in amino acids: CASTHRGEQFF. The CDR3 nucleotides read TGTGCCAGCACCCACCGGGGTGAGCAGTTCTTC.

This clonotype was observed at least ten times. This rearrangement joins TRBV20-1 to TRBJ1-2; 8 bases match TRBD1. The V and J ends lost 6 bases and 7 bases, in that order; junction bases with no gene match: 10. The CDR3 covers 13 residues. Germline CDR1 is DFQATT and CDR2 is SNEGSKA (reference sequence). The chain's CDR3 is CSARTGSGAGYTF. Here the CDR3 DNA reads TGCAGTGCGCGGACAGGGTCTGGTGCTGGCTACACCTTC.

The V gene is TRBV2, the J gene TRBJ1-2; 7 bases align to TRBD1. CDR3 length: 13 amino acids. V trimming: 6 bases; J trimming: 5 bases; junction bases outside the gene matches: 6. Germline V gives CDR1 SNHLY, CDR2 FYNNEI. This chain's CDR3 is CASRDRDSYGYTF. CDR3 DNA sequence: TGTGCCAGCAGGGACCGGGACAGTTATGGCTACACCTTC. The full variable domain, completed using reference TRBV2 and TRBJ1-2, is EPEVTQTPSHQVTQMGQEVILRCVPISNHLYFYWYRQILGQKVEFLVSFYNNEISEKSEIFDDQFSVERPDGSNFTLKIRSTKLEDSAMYFCASRDRDSYGYTFGSGTRLTVV.